What follows is one T cell receptor beta chain and its context. From germline, CDR1 is LNHDA and CDR2 SQIVND (reference sequence). The CDR3 is 12 residues long. Trimming took off 5 bases at V and 6 bases at J, with 8 bases between the two ends. The data originate from a study of OX40 agonist ivuxolimab in advanced cancers. Method: immunoSEQ multiplex PCR; TCRdb's copy keeps in-frame clones and lacks some. Among fewer than 25,000 clones, approximately 81% were seen once, and the ten largest hold over 20%. The sequencing used CD4+ or CD8+ T cells sorted from blood, collected in a trial of the OX40 agonist ivuxolimab. The chain uses TRBV19 and TRBJ1-5, with D maybe TRBD1 (5 bases). This TCR came from an adult with an advanced solid tumor such as melanoma, head and neck, liver or kidney cancer. This CDR3 is CASSVGGQPQHF. The CDR3 region has the DNA TGTGCCAGTAGTGTGGGGGGTCAGCCCCAGCATTTT.